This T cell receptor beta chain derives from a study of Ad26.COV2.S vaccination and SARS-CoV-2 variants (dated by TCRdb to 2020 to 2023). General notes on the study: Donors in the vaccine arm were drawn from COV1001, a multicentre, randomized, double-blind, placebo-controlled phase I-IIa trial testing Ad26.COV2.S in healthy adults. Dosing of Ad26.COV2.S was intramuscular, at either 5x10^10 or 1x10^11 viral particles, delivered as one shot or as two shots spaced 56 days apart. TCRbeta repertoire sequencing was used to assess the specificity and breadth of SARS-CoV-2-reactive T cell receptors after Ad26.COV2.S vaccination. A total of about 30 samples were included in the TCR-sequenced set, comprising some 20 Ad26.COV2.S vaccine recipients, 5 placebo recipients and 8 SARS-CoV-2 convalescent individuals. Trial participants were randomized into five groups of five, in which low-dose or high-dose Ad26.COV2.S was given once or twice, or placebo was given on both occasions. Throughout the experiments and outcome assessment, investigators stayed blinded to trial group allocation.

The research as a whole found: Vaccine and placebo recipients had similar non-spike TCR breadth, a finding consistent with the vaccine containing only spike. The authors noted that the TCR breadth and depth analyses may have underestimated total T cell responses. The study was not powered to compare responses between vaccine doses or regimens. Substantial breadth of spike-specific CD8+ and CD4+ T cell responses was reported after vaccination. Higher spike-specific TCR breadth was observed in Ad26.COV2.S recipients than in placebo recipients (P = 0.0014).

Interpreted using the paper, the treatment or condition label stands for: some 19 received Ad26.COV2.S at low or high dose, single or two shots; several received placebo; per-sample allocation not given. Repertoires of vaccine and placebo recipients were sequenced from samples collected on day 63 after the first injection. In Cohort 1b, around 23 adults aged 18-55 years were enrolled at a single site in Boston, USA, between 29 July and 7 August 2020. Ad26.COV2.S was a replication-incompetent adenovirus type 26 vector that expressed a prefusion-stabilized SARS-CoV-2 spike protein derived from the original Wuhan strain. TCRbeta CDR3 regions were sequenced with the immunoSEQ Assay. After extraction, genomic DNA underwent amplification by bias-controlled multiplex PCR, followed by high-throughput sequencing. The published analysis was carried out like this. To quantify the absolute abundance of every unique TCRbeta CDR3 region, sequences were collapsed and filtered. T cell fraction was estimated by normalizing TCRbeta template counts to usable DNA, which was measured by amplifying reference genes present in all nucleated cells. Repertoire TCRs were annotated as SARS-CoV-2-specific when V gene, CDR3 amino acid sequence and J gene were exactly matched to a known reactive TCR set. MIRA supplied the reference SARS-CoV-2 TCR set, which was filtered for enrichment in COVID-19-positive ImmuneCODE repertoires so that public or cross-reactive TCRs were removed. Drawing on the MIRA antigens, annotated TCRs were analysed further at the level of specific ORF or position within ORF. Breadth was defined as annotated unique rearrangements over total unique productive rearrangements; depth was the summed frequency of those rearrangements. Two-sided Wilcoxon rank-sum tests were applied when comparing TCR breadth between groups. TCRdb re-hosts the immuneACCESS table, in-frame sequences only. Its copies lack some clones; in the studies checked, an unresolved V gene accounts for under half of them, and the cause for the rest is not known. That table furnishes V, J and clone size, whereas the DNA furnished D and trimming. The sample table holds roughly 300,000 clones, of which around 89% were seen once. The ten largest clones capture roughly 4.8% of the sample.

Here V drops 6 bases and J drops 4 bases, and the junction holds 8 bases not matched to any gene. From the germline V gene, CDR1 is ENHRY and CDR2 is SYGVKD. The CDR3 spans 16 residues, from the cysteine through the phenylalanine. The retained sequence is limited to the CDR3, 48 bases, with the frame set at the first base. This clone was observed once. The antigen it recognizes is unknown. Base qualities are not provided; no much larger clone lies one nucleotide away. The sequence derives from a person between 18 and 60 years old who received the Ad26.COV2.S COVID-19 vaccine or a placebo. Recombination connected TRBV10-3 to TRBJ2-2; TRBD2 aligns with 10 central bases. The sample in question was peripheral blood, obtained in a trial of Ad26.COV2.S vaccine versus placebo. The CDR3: CAISASGSISTGELFF. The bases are TGTGCCATCAGCGCTAGCGGGAGTATTAGCACCGGGGAGCTGTTTTTT.